The present TCR beta chain was sequenced within a study of response to subunit inactivated influenza vaccine. Trimming removed 6 bases at V and 0 bases at J, with 15 bases between. The CDR3 has 16 amino acids. Germline CDR1 SNHLY, CDR2 FYNNEI. TCRdb reprocessed the RT-PCR reads with MiXCR, giving one entry per CDR3 protein. The sample shows approximately 570,000 distinct CDR3 sequences, approximately 7.7% of them seen only once. This chain joins TRBV2 and TRBJ1-3, with D possibly matching TRBD1 (6 bases). This specimen was PBMCs from blood, taken about 23 months after vaccination. The receptor was isolated from a man between 50 and 70 years old who received an inactivated influenza vaccine. The CDR3 region has the DNA TGTGCCAGCAGCCCCCTACAGGGAACCTCTGGAAACACCATATATTTT. It codes for CASSPLQGTSGNTIYF.